The present TCR beta chain was sequenced within a study of tumor and adjacent non-tumor tissue in lung cancer. Study-level information: Samples averaged around 4 million productive TCRbeta reads each.

This sample's RNA came from whole unsorted tissue. The normal lung tissue was taken more than 3 cm from the tumor edge. The library came from three nested PCR rounds adapted from ARM-PCR protocols. TCRdb passed the multiplex PCR reads through MiXCR, listing each CDR3 protein once. The sample includes 40,000 to 55,000 distinct CDR3 sequences, 74% of them seen just once. CDR1 is SGHAT and CDR2 is FQDESV in the germline V gene (reference sequence). The CDR3 loop spans 14 amino acids. Trimming took off 4 bases at V and 4 bases at J, with 13 bases between the two ends. Study-wide points: Compared with tumor, normal lung showed significantly lower TCR diversity. Shorter survival was associated with higher TCR diversity in tumors.

Comment on this clonotype: Its specificity is unknown.

The specimen was distant non-tumor lung tissue. V is TRBV11-1 and J is TRBJ1-2, with D possibly being TRBD1 (5 bases). The receptor was derived from a woman aged 55-70 years with non-small cell lung cancer. The CDR3 sequence: CASSSQGPIYGYTF. As DNA, the CDR3 is TGTGCCAGCAGCTCGCAGGGCCCGATCTATGGCTACACCTTC.